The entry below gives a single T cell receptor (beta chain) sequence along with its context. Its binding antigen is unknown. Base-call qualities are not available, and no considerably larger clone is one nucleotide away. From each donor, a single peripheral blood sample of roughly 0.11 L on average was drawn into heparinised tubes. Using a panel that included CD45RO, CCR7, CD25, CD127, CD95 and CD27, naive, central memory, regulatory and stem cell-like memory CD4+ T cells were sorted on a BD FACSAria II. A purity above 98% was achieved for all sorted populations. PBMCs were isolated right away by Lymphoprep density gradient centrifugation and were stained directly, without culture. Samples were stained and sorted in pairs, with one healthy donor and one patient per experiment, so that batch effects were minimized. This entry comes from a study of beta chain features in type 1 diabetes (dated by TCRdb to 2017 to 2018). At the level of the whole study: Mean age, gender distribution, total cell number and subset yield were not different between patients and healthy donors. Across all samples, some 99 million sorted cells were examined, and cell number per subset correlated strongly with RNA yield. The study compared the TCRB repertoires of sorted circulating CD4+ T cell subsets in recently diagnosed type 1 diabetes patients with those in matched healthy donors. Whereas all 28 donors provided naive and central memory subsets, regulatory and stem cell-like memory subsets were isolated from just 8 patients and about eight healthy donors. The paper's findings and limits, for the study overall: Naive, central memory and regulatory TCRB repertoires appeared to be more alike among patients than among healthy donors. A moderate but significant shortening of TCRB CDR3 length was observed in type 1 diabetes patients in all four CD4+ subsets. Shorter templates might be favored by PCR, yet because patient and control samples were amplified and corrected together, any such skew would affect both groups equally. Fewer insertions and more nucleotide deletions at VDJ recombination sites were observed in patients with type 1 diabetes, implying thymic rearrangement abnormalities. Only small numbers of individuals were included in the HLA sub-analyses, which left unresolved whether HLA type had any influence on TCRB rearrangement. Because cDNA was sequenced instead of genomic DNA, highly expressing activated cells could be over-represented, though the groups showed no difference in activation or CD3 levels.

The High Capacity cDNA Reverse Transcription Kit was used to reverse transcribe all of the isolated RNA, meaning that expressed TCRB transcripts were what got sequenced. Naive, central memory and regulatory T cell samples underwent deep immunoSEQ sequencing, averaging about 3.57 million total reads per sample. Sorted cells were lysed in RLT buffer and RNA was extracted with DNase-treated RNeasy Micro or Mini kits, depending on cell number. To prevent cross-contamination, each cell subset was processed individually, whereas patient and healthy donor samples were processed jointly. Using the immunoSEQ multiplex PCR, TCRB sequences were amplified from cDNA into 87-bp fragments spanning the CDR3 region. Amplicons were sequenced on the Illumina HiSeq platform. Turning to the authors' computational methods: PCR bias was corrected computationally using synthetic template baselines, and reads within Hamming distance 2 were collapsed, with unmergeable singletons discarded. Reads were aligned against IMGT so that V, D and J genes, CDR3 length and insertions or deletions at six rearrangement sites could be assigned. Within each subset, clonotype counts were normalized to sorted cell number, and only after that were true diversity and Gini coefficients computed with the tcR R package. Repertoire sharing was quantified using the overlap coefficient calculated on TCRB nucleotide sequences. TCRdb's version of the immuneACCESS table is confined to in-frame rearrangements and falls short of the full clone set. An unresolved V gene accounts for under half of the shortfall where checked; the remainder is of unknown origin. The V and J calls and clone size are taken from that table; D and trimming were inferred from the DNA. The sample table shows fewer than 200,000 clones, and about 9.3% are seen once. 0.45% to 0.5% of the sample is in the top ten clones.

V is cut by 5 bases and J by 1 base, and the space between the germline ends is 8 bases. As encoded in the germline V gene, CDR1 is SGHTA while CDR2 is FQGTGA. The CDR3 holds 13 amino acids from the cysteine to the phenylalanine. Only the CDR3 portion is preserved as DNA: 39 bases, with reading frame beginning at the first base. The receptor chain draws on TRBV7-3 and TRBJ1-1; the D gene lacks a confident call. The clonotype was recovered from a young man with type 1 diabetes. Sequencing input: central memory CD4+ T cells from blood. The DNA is TGTGCCAGCAGCGTACAATGGAACACTGAAGCTTTCTTT. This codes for CASSVQWNTEAFF.